Listed below are T cell receptor beta chains from one sample, sequenced in a study of blood T cell repertoires in COVID-19. TCRdb keeps only in-frame clones here, not all; method: immunoSEQ multiplex PCR. The sample has around 250,000 clones; about 83% are singletons. Sequencing used peripheral blood. The receptor set was obtained from a man at least 80 years old with acute or convalescent COVID-19. The CDR3 runs from the conserved cysteine through the conserved F or W. D genes are given only for firm matches. Expanded clones are given a class, and other clones once, few, many or no size at all.

.	TRBV2	.	TRBJ1-4	TGTGCCACCCGACAGTTATCAACTAATGAAAAACTGTTTTTT	CATRQLSTNEKLFF
.	TRBV20-1	.	TRBJ1-2	TGCAGTGCCAGGGCCAGCTATGGCTACACCTTC	CSARASYGYTF
.	TRBV5-6	TRBD1	TRBJ2-7	TGTGCCAGCAGCTGGGGGGGACAGGGTTTCTACGAGCAGTACTTC	CASSWGGQGFYEQYF
.	TRBV14	TRBD1	TRBJ1-4	TGTGCCAGCAGCCAGCGACAGGGAGTGGTCGAAAAACTGTTTTTT	CASSQRQGVVEKLFF
.	TRBV19	TRBD1	TRBJ1-4	TGTGCCAGTAGTAAAACAGGGGTGGATAATGAAAAACTGTTTTTT	CASSKTGVDNEKLFF
.	TRBV10-1	.	TRBJ2-7	TGCGCCAGCAGTGAGTTATACGAGCAGTACTTC	CASSELYEQYF
.	TRBV18	.	TRBJ1-1	TGTGCCAGCTCACCATTAAAAGGGGGCACTGAAGCTTTCTTT	CASSPLKGGTEAFF
.	TRBV6-6	TRBD2	TRBJ2-7	TGTGCCAGCAGTTACCCGCGGGAGCAAGAGCAGTACTTC	CASSYPREQEQYF
.	TRBV7-2	TRBD2	TRBJ2-1	TGTGCCAGCAGCTTTGCTAGCGGGGGGGTTAGCTCCTACAATGAGCAGTTCTTC	CASSFASGGVSSYNEQFF
.	TRBV12-3/TRBV12-4	.	TRBJ2-1	TGTGCCTGCGGTGAGGCCCGGCAGCGGTTCTTC	CACGEARQRFF
once	TRBV28	.	TRBJ1-4	TGTGCCAGCAGTTTGGTAGAGCCCACTAATGAAAAACTGTTTTTT	CASSLVEPTNEKLFF
.	TRBV7-8	.	TRBJ1-5	TGTGCCAGCAGCCCAGGATCGTATAGCAATCAGCCCCAGCATTTT	CASSPGSYSNQPQHF
.	TRBV7-9	.	TRBJ1-1	TGTGCCAGCACCCAGCGGGGGGCCCGGGACTACACTGAAGCTTTCTTT	CASTQRGARDYTEAFF
.	TRBV19	TRBD1	TRBJ2-2	TGTGCCAGTAGTACGGGACAGGGCCCAACCGGGGAGCTGTTTTTT	CASSTGQGPTGELFF
.	TRBV11-2	.	TRBJ1-1	TGTGCCAGCAGCTTAGTAAGGGGCACTGAAGCTTTCTTT	CASSLVRGTEAFF
.	TRBV14	TRBD1	TRBJ1-4	TGTGCCAGCAGCCCACAGGGGCGTTATGAAAAACTGTTTTTT	CASSPQGRYEKLFF